This T cell receptor (beta chain) was found in a study of technical replicates of blood from four donors. The assay was immunoSEQ multiplex PCR, and TCRdb's table has in-frame clones only and misses some. The data contain about 70,000 clones, almost 98% of them seen just once; the ten biggest clones take up approximately 0.2%. Losses at the gene ends were 6 bases for V and 7 bases for J; bases not matched to a gene: 7. The CDR3 totals 15 residues. CDR1 and CDR2 from the germline V gene are MNHEY and SMNVEV (reference sequence). The source of this sequence is a human donor in good health. The sequenced sample consisted of T cells isolated from PBMCs. The rearrangement joins TRBV27 to TRBJ1-4; 11 nucleotides align to TRBD1. CDR3 loop: CASRDTGTGGEKLFF. DNA for the CDR3: TGTGCCAGCAGGGACACCGGGACAGGGGGTGAAAAACTGTTTTTT.